These 27 T cell receptor beta chains were all obtained from the same sample, sequenced in a study of blood T cell repertoires in COVID-19. Using immunoSEQ multiplex PCR, the repertoire was profiled, and TCRdb retains in-frame clones only, with some absent. Of about 120,000 clones in the sample, about 85% are singletons; the top ten hold 27%. The sequenced material came from peripheral blood. The receptors were gathered from a woman of 80 years or more with acute or convalescent COVID-19.

This chain connects TRBV11-2 to TRBJ2-5, with D perhaps matching TRBD1 (5 bases). Germline V gene lookup returns CDR1 SGHAT and CDR2 FQNNGV. V was shortened by 4 bases and J by 5 bases, with 11 bases between the two germline ends. The CDR3 extends over 13 amino acids. The CDR3 reads CASSSRVFETQYF. CDR3 DNA: TGTGCCAGCAGCTCCAGGGTGTTCGAGACCCAGTACTTC. The variable domain in full, completed from reference TRBV11-2 and TRBJ2-5, reads EAGVAQSPRYKIIEKRQSVAFWCNPISGHATLYWYQQILGQGPKLLIQFQNNGVVDDSQLPKDRFSAERLKGVDSTLKIQPAKLEDSAVYLCASSSRVFETQYFGPGTRLLVL.

The V gene is TRBV10-3, the J gene TRBJ2-3; a weak D match, TRBD2 (6 bases). V was cut by 6 bases and J by 3 bases, with 16 bases left in between. The CDR3 has 15 amino acids. Germline values: CDR1 ENHRY, CDR2 SYGVKD. In DNA form, the CDR3 reads TGTGCCATCAGCAGGACTACCGGAGGAACAGATACGCAGTATTTT. Translation gives CAISRTTGGTDTQYF.

V gene TRBV29-1 combines with J gene TRBJ1-4; weak D call: TRBD1 (6 bases). In germline, CDR1 is SQVTM, CDR2 ANQGSEA. The CDR3 length is 15 residues. V lost 3 bases and J 8 bases, leaving 19 bases between the germline ends. The CDR3 DNA reads as TGCAGCGTTGAGACCAAGGCAGGGGTTGTGGAAAAACTGTTTTTT. Its protein is CSVETKAGVVEKLFF.

V usage is TRBV20-1 and J usage is TRBJ2-6, with unresolved D. CDR1 is DFQATT and CDR2 is SNEGSKA in the germline V gene (reference sequence). V shed 3 bases and J shed 0 bases, with 9 bases lying between them. The CDR3 covers 15 residues. In DNA, the CDR3 is TGCAGTGCTAGTCCCCGAGCCTCTGGGGCCAACGTCCTGACTTTC. Translation: CSASPRASGANVLTF.

The chain employs TRBV18 and TRBJ2-5; no clear D. Germline-derived CDR1 and CDR2 are KGHSH and LQKENI. V lost 3 bases, J lost 7 bases, and 12 bases lay in between. The CDR3 length is 13 residues. The DNA for the CDR3 is TGTGCCAGCTCACCTTTACTCCCTGGGACCCAGTACTTC. It codes for CASSPLLPGTQYF.

The gene calls are TRBV5-1 and TRBJ1-1, with D unresolved. The CDR3 covers 14 residues. The germline V gene has CDR1 SGHRS and CDR2 YFSETQ. V lost 3 bases, J lost 4 bases, and 13 bases lay in between. Here the CDR3 reads CASSSDGRGTEAFF. DNA of the CDR3: TGCGCCAGCAGCTCTGACGGCCGGGGCACTGAAGCTTTCTTT.

The chain carries TRBV6-2 or TRBV6-3 and TRBJ1-1; 7 bases agree with TRBD1. The CDR3 sequence is 14 residues long. The V segment lost 5 bases and the J segment 2 bases; nucleotides outside the gene matches: 5. Germline CDR1 MNHEY, CDR2 SVGEGT. CDR3 residues: CASSQQGYNTEAFF. CDR3 coding DNA: TGTGCCAGCAGTCAACAGGGGTACAACACTGAAGCTTTCTTT.

The gene calls are TRBV18 and TRBJ2-7, with 8 bases aligning to TRBD1. With 3 bases clipped from V and 1 base from J, the junction kept 14 bases outside the gene matches. CDR3 length equals 18 residues. Germline V lookup: CDR1 KGHSH, CDR2 LQKENI. The CDR3 region is CASSPLRPRQGASYEQYF. As DNA, the CDR3 is TGTGCCAGCTCACCTCTTCGACCACGGCAGGGGGCATCCTACGAGCAGTACTTC.

V and J are TRBV15 and TRBJ2-7, with D unclear. The CDR3 loop spans 15 amino acids. V lost 2 bases and J lost 0, with 11 bases in between. Germline V CDR1 and CDR2: LNHNV, YYDKDF (reference sequence). CDR3 sequence (DNA): TGTGCCACCAGCAGAAACCCAGGTCCCTCCTACGAGCAGTACGTC. Translating it yields CATSRNPGPSYEQYV.

The chain has TRBV6-5 and TRBJ1-2; D gene ambiguous. CDR1 and CDR2 (germline): MNHEY, SVGAGI. This CDR3 contains 14 residues. V lost 6 bases, J lost 0 bases, and 11 bases lay in between. CDR3 DNA: TGTGCCAGCAGGACCGGGGTAGCTAACTATGGCTACACCTTC. It codes for CASRTGVANYGYTF.

This chain links TRBV6-1 with TRBJ2-6; 7 bases agree with TRBD1. The CDR3 is made up of 18 amino acids. With V trimmed by 2 bases and J by 0 bases, 7 bases remained unmatched. From germline, CDR1 is MNHNS and CDR2 SASEGT. The CDR3 coding sequence is TGTGCCAGCAGTGAAAGACAGGGCCCCTTCTCTGGGGCCAACGTCCTGACTTTC. Protein sequence: CASSERQGPFSGANVLTF.

In this sample, this clone turned up a few times. The chain recombines TRBV12-3 or TRBV12-4 with TRBJ1-2, with TRBD1 matching 7 bases. Trimming at V came to 6 bases and at J to 6 bases, leaving 7 bases not matched to a gene. The CDR3 covers 13 residues. The CDR3, as DNA: TGTGCCAGCAGCCTTTCGACAGGGAATGGCTACACCTTC. Protein sequence: CASSLSTGNGYTF.

About this clone itself: The junction departs from germline at one end; a sequencing error may be responsible. The chain links TRBV7-7 to TRBJ1-1, with TRBD1 matching over 8 bases. Germline-derived CDR1 and CDR2 are SSHAT and FNYEAQ (reference sequence). CDR3 length: 20 residues. This CDR3 is CASSLAVGPQGAKRSTEAFF. CDR3 nucleotides: TGTGCTAGCAGCTTAGCGGTAGGTCCTCAGGGGGCTAAGAGAAGCACTGAAGCTTTCTTT. Together with reference TRBV7-7 and TRBJ1-1, the CDR3 gives the full variable domain: GAGVSQSPRYKVTKRGQDVTLRCDPISSHATLYWYQQALGQGPEFLTYFNYEAQPDKSGLPSDRFSAERPEGSISTLTIQRTEQRDSAMYRCASSLAVGPQGAKRSTEAFFGQGTRLTVV.

This rearrangement joins TRBV5-1 to TRBJ1-1; D possibly corresponds to TRBD1 (5 bases). Germline V lookup: CDR1 SGHRS, CDR2 YFSETQ. The CDR3 is made up of 12 amino acids. The ends were cut back, 9 bases at V and 1 base at J, with 10 bases in the middle. In nucleotides, the CDR3 is TGCGCCATCCCCCAGGGGAACACTGAAGCTTTCTTT. It codes for CAIPQGNTEAFF.

The V gene is TRBV4-1, the J gene TRBJ2-7, with TRBD2 as a possible D gene (6 bases). Germline CDR1 is MGHRA and CDR2 is YSYEKL. CDR3 length equals 15 residues. Trimming cost V 0 bases and J 2 bases, with 11 bases left between them. The CDR3 sequence is CASSQEGGETYEQYF. Here the CDR3 DNA reads TGCGCCAGCAGCCAAGAAGGAGGGGAGACCTACGAGCAGTACTTC.

In DNA form, the CDR3 reads TGTGCCAGCATTCTGGGTGGCGGGGGATCACCCCTCCACTTT. Translated: CASILGGGGSPLHF. The genes are TRBV28 and TRBJ1-6, with a tentative D call TRBD1 (5 bases). V dropped 7 bases and J dropped 10 bases, with 17 bases sitting between them. CDR3 size: 14 residues. Germline assignment: CDR1 MDHEN and CDR2 SYDVKM.

The chain employs TRBV18 and TRBJ2-1; 9 nucleotides line up with TRBD1. J lost 5 bases, V lost 5 bases, and 7 bases had no gene match. Per germline, CDR1 KGHSH and CDR2 LQKENI. This CDR3 has 15 residues. CDR3 amino acids: CASSNSQGADNEQFF. As DNA, the CDR3 is TGTGCCAGCTCAAACTCACAGGGGGCGGACAATGAGCAGTTCTTC.

This clone was counted a few times. The chain joins TRBV5-1 to TRBJ1-2; 8 nucleotides align to TRBD1. CDR3 length: 14 residues. Germline lookup yields CDR1 SGHRS and CDR2 YFSETQ. V trimming: 4 bases; J trimming: 4 bases; junction bases outside the gene matches: 6. CDR3 in DNA: TGCGCCAGCAGCCCCGGACAGGGCGCCTATGGCTACACCTTC. It translates to CASSPGQGAYGYTF.

CDR3 DNA sequence: TGTGCCAGCAGTCTCCACCCTAACCTGAACACTGAAGCTTTCTTT. Residues: CASSLHPNLNTEAFF. This sequence joins TRBV28 and TRBJ1-1; no definite D call. The V gene lost 5 bases and the J gene lost 0 bases, with 13 bases spanning the gap. The CDR3 extends over 15 amino acids. The germline V gene encodes CDR1 MDHEN and CDR2 SYDVKM.

The chain recombines TRBV5-4 with TRBJ2-5; 8 nucleotides line up with TRBD1. Germline V gene sequence: CDR1 SGHNT, CDR2 YYREEE (reference sequence). The V segment lost 3 bases and the J segment 5 bases; nucleotides outside the gene matches: 6. This CDR3 is 14 amino acids long. CDR3 DNA: TGTGCCAGCAGCTCGCAGGGGGCAGGGGAGACCCAGTACTTC. This gives the protein CASSSQGAGETQYF.

The rearrangement uses TRBV3-1 (or the pseudogene TRBV3-2) and TRBJ1-4; 11 bases align to TRBD1. Germline V gene data show CDR1 as LGHDT and CDR2 as YNNKEL (reference sequence). There are 12 residues in the CDR3. The V and J ends lost 8 bases and 8 bases, in that order; junction bases with no gene match: 1. The CDR3 here is CASRDRGEKLFF. The CDR3 region has the DNA TGTGCCAGCCGGGACAGGGGGGAAAAACTGTTTTTT.

The chain joins TRBV10-2 to TRBJ2-5, with no clear D. This CDR3 has 11 amino acids. From germline, CDR1 is WSHSY and CDR2 SAAADI. Trimming shortened V by 3 bases and J by 5 bases, and 4 bases separated the two germline ends. The CDR3 DNA follows: TGCGCCAGCAGTGAACGGGAGACCCAGTACTTC. Translating gives CASSERETQYF.

This chain uses TRBV7-9 with TRBJ2-7, with D possibly being TRBD1 (5 bases). Trimming removed 4 bases from V and 1 base from J, with 8 bases in between. This CDR3 spans 13 amino acids. Germline CDR1 and CDR2: SEHNR and FQNEAQ (reference sequence). The CDR3 loop reads CASSYDSSYEQYV. CDR3 nucleotides: TGTGCCAGCAGCTATGACAGTTCCTACGAGCAGTACGTC.

V gene TRBV7-2 combines with J gene TRBJ2-1; 7 bases fit TRBD1. CDR3 length equals 15 residues. Germline trimming cut 5 bases from V and 9 bases from J; bases unmatched to any gene: 13. Germline values: CDR1 SGHTA, CDR2 FQGNSA. CDR3 DNA: TGTGCCAGCAGCCCCTCGGGACAGACGTCCGGTGAGCAGTTCTTC. Translation: CASSPSGQTSGEQFF. The variable domain in full, completed from reference TRBV7-2 and TRBJ2-1, reads GAGVSQSPSNKVTEKGKDVELRCDPISGHTALYWYRQSLGQGLEFLIYFQGNSAPDKSGLPSDRFSAERTGGSVSTLTIQRTQQEDSAVYLCASSPSGQTSGEQFFGPGTRLTVL.

The rearrangement links TRBV14 to TRBJ1-3; D is possibly TRBD1 (5 bases). V gave up 4 bases and J gave up 2 bases, with 9 bases separating them. The germline V gene encodes CDR1 SGHDN and CDR2 FVKESK. This CDR3 is built from 14 residues. As DNA, the CDR3 is TGTGCCAGCAGCCCGGGGGGACCTGGAAACACCATATATTTT. This encodes CASSPGGPGNTIYF.

This clone was seen once. The CDR3: CASRSTGGPNTEAFF. The CDR3 DNA follows: TGTGCCAGCCGGTCTACAGGGGGTCCGAACACTGAAGCTTTCTTT. This chain uses TRBV28 with TRBJ1-1; 8 positions match TRBD1. Germline V gene sequence: CDR1 MDHEN, CDR2 SYDVKM. This CDR3 comprises 15 residues. The V and J ends lost 8 bases and 1 base, in that order; junction bases with no gene match: 9.

The chain joins TRBV11-1 to TRBJ2-1; D is unclear. Germline values: CDR1 SGHAT, CDR2 FQDESV (reference sequence). The ends were cut back, 3 bases at V and 5 bases at J, with 5 bases in the middle. The CDR3 consists of 12 residues. CDR3 protein: CASSFRDNEQFF. The DNA for the CDR3 is TGTGCCAGCAGCTTCCGGGACAATGAGCAGTTCTTC.